What follows are 6 T cell receptor beta chains derived from one specimen sequenced in a study of glioma-infiltrating T cells. Amplification of TCR alpha and beta CDR3 regions from RNA used iRepertoire nested multiplex PCR. TCRdb re-called the multiplex PCR reads with MiXCR, one entry per CDR3 protein. The repertoire holds around 120,000 distinct CDR3 sequences, with roughly a quarter as singletons. Material: glioma tissue, nonneoplastic brain tissue, or PBMCs (not recorded which). The receptors here all came from a human donor with low-grade glioma or glioblastoma, undergoing nonglioma brain surgery, or in good health (not recorded which).

This clonotype showed up many times. V gene TRBV28 combines with J gene TRBJ1-2; D ambiguous. The CDR3 spans 14 residues. CDR1 MDHEN and CDR2 SYDVKM come from the germline V gene. The ends were cut back, 3 bases at V and 8 bases at J, with 16 bases in the middle. Here the CDR3 reads CASSLRARAGGYTF. CDR3 DNA: TGTGCCAGCAGTTTGAGGGCCCGGGCAGGAGGCTACACCTTC.

The V call is TRBV7-2, the J call TRBJ2-7, with D perhaps being TRBD1 or TRBD2 (5 bases each). The CDR3 extends over 14 amino acids. Per the germline V gene, CDR1 is SGHTA and CDR2 is FQGNSA. The V end was cut by 2 bases, the J end by 1 base, with 9 bases between. The CDR3 DNA reads TGTGCCAGCAGCTTACGGGGCCAGTCCTACGAGCAGTACGTC. Protein: CASSLRGQSYEQYV.

This sequence joins TRBV9 and TRBJ1-6, with D perhaps matching TRBD1 (5 bases). From germline, CDR1 is SGDLS and CDR2 YYNGEE. CDR3 length: 17 amino acids. Trimming removed 0 bases at V and 12 bases at J, with 22 bases between. The CDR3 protein is CASSVESRDLKRGPLHF. The CDR3, as DNA: TGTGCCAGCAGCGTAGAATCCAGGGACCTCAAACGCGGACCCCTCCACTTT.

A note on this clonotype: Since a much larger clone is just one base distant, this may be a read error. This chain connects TRBV7-2 to TRBJ1-6; D gene ambiguous. Germline CDR1 and CDR2: SGHTA and FQGNSA. CDR3 length: 15 residues. CDR3 in amino acids: CASSFGRAGNSPIHF. The CDR3 coding sequence is TGTGCCAGCAGCTTCGGGCGTGCGGGTAATTCACCCATCCACTTT.

About this clonotype itself: Just one base apart from a much larger clone, this may be a read error. The V gene is TRBV19, the J gene TRBJ2-1, with a possible D match to TRBD1 (6 bases). Germline values: CDR1 LNHDA, CDR2 SQIVND (reference sequence). CDR3 length equals 15 residues. CDR3 amino acids: CAGSIRGGSYNEQFF. As DNA, the CDR3 is TGTGCCGGTAGTATCAGGGGCGGCTCCTACAATGAGCAGTTCTTC.

The V call is TRBV2, the J call TRBJ2-2; 7 bases align to TRBD2. Looked up from germline, CDR1 is SNHLY and CDR2 is FYNNEI. This CDR3 has 15 amino acids. Unmatched junction bases numbered 13, after V lost 0 bases and J lost 15 bases. As DNA, the CDR3 is TGTGCCAGCAGTGAAGCGGATCTCGGGACCGGGAGGTTGTTTTTT. Amino acid sequence: CASSEADLGTGRLFF.